A single sample gave rise to the 25 T cell receptor beta chains below, sequenced in a study of technical replicates of blood from several donors. The method was immunoSEQ multiplex PCR; TCRdb's version includes in-frame clones alone and lacks a portion of them. Of 60,000 to 75,000 clones in the sample, around nine tenths are singletons; the top ten hold 5.2%. The specimen sequenced was PBMCs. The source is a human donor in good health. Some clones in this sample may be carry-over from other donors' samples.

The rearrangement joins TRBV4-2 to TRBJ2-7; TRBD1 aligns across 7 bases. This CDR3 is 15 amino acids long. V shed 3 bases, J shed 0 bases, and the junction held 5 bases outside the gene matches. In germline, CDR1 is LGHNA, CDR2 YNFKEQ. CDR3 in DNA: TGTGCCAGCAGCCACCAGACAGGGTCCTCCTACGAGCAGTACTTC. Its translation: CASSHQTGSSYEQYF.

This rearrangement joins TRBV10-1 to TRBJ2-2; maybe TRBD2 (6 bases). The CDR3 is 13 residues long. Germline V gene sequence: CDR1 WNHNN, CDR2 SYGVQD (reference sequence). Deletions cut 8 bases from V and 7 bases from J, with 14 bases between. The CDR3 region has the DNA TGCGCCAGCCGGGAACTAGCTGTCGGGGAGCTGTTTTTT. This encodes CASRELAVGELFF.

The chain uses TRBV29-1 and TRBJ2-1; the D is unclear. The ends were cut back, 7 bases at V and 0 bases at J, with 7 bases in the middle. The CDR3 covers 12 residues. CDR1 is SQVTM and CDR2 is ANQGSEA in the germline V gene. DNA of the CDR3: TGCAGCGGTAGAGACTCCTACAATGAGCAGTTCTTC. This encodes CSGRDSYNEQFF.

This clone was observed once. V gene TRBV7-3 combines with J gene TRBJ1-2; no reliable D call. The germline V and J ends were trimmed by 1 base and 4 bases, with 7 bases remaining between them. CDR3 length: 13 residues. Germline CDR1 is SGHTA and CDR2 is FQGTGA. The chain's CDR3 is CASSLREGYGYTF. The CDR3 DNA follows: TGTGCCAGCAGCTTAAGGGAGGGCTATGGCTACACCTTC.

The J gene is TRBJ2-7, the V gene TRBV10-3; TRBD1 matches 9 bases. Looked up from germline, CDR1 is ENHRY and CDR2 is SYGVKD. Trimming cost V 4 bases and J 6 bases; bases outside gene matches: 7. This CDR3 comprises 14 residues. As DNA, the CDR3 is TGTGCCATCAGTGGACAGGGGGTCCCCGTCGAGCAGTACTTC. It is translated as CAISGQGVPVEQYF.

CDR3 residues: CASSFIASVYEQYF. The CDR3 nucleotides are TGTGCCAGCAGCTTTATAGCGTCGGTCTACGAGCAGTACTTC. The chain uses TRBV7-2 and TRBJ2-7; D may be TRBD2 (5 bases). The CDR3 is made up of 14 amino acids. V lost 3 bases and J 3 bases, leaving 12 bases between the germline ends. CDR1 is SGHTA and CDR2 is FQGNSA in the germline V gene.

The J gene is TRBJ1-5, the V gene TRBV7-2; 7 nucleotides match TRBD1. This CDR3 spans 14 amino acids. J gave up 4 bases and V 3 bases, and 3 bases lay outside the gene matches. Per germline, CDR1 SGHTA and CDR2 FQGNSA. The CDR3 DNA follows: TGTGCCAGCAGCTTTGTGGGACAGAATCAGCCCCAGCATTTT. This translates into CASSFVGQNQPQHF.

This clone occurred a few times. V gene TRBV9 combines with J gene TRBJ1-2; 7 bases agree with TRBD1. J gave up 4 bases and V 4 bases, and 7 bases lay outside the gene matches. CDR1 and CDR2 (germline): SGDLS, YYNGEE. This CDR3 comprises 14 residues. In DNA, the CDR3 is TGTGCCAGCAGCCAGACGGGACAGTTCTATGGCTACACCTTC. Amino acids: CASSQTGQFYGYTF. The full variable domain, with the rest looked up from reference TRBV9 and TRBJ1-2, is DSGVTQTPKHLITATGQRVTLRCSPRSGDLSVYWYQQSLDQGLQFLIQYYNGEERAKGNILERFSAQQFPDLHSELNLSSLELGDSALYFCASSQTGQFYGYTFGSGTRLTVV.

The chain joins TRBV5-4 to TRBJ1-2; 9 bases fit TRBD1. The CDR3 totals 15 residues. The germline gives CDR1 SGHNT, CDR2 YYREEE (reference sequence). V trimming: 4 bases; J trimming: 4 bases; junction bases outside the gene matches: 8. The CDR3 loop reads CASSGRDRVPYGYTF. DNA for the CDR3: TGTGCCAGCAGCGGCCGGGACAGGGTCCCCTATGGCTACACCTTC. The full variable domain, completed using reference TRBV5-4 and TRBJ1-2, is ETGVTQSPTHLIKTRGQQVTLRCSSQSGHNTVSWYQQALGQGPQFIFQYYREEENGRGNFPPRFSGLQFPNYSSELNVNALELDDSALYLCASSGRDRVPYGYTFGSGTRLTVV.

CDR3 in amino acids: CASSPWTSVTYNEQFF. In nucleotides, the CDR3 is TGCGCCAGCAGCCCATGGACTAGCGTTACCTACAATGAGCAGTTCTTC. The chain combines TRBV5-1 with TRBJ2-1; TRBD2 matches at 9 bases. From germline, CDR1 is SGHRS and CDR2 YFSETQ. The CDR3 is 16 amino acids. V gave up 4 bases and J gave up 2 bases; unmatched junction bases: 7.

This clone was seen once. The V gene is TRBV19, the J gene TRBJ1-1; the D gene is possibly TRBD1 (6 bases). The CDR3 spans 14 residues. The germline gives CDR1 LNHDA, CDR2 SQIVND (reference sequence). Between the trimmed V and J ends, which lost 3 bases and 4 bases, there was a span of 12 bases. Written as DNA, the CDR3 is TGTGCCAGTAGTATCGGGGGGCGGAGCACTGAAGCTTTCTTT. Translating gives CASSIGGRSTEAFF.

In its sample, this clone was seen once. The chain has TRBV5-1 and TRBJ1-5, with a weak D call TRBD1 (5 bases). From germline, CDR1 is SGHRS and CDR2 YFSETQ. This CDR3 has 15 amino acids. V dropped 0 bases and J dropped 6 bases, with 13 bases sitting between them. CDR3 residues: CASSLEGALGQPQHF. CDR3 coding DNA: TGCGCCAGCAGCTTGGAAGGGGCGTTGGGTCAGCCCCAGCATTTT.

The CDR3 bases are TGCGCCAGCAGCCCGGGGGAGACCCAGTACTTC. It specifies CASSPGETQYF. The rearrangement joins TRBV4-1 to TRBJ2-5, with a tentative D call TRBD2 (5 bases). The CDR3 covers 11 residues. Germline CDR1 and CDR2: MGHRA and YSYEKL. Between the trimmed V and J ends, which lost 4 bases and 5 bases, there was a span of 5 bases.

This chain connects TRBV6-5 to TRBJ2-1, with a tentative D call TRBD1 (5 bases). V was cut by 7 bases and J by 3 bases, with 13 bases left in between. The CDR3 has 14 residues. The V gene's germline CDR1 is MNHEY and CDR2 SVGAGI. CDR3 loop: CASTPAGLYNEQFF. Written as DNA, the CDR3 is TGTGCCAGCACCCCGGCAGGGCTCTACAATGAGCAGTTCTTC.

The chain is built from TRBV7-9 and TRBJ1-4, with 7 bases that match TRBD1. V dropped 5 bases and J dropped 4; count of bases not matched to a gene: 4. The CDR3 is made up of 14 amino acids. In germline, CDR1 is SEHNR, CDR2 FQNEAQ (reference sequence). The DNA of the CDR3 is TGTGCCAGCAGCCCCGGGACAGTTAATGAAAAACTGTTTTTT. The encoded protein is CASSPGTVNEKLFF.

This clone was seen once. The rearrangement links TRBV2 to TRBJ2-7; 12 bases are shared with TRBD1. With 7 bases clipped from V and 2 bases from J, the junction kept 6 bases outside the gene matches. Germline CDR1 and CDR2: SNHLY and FYNNEI. The CDR3 sequence is 15 residues long. The DNA for the CDR3 is TGTGCCAGCATGGTTGGGACAGGGGGCACCTACGAGCAGTACTTC. Residues: CASMVGTGGTYEQYF.

The chain recombines TRBV4-3 with TRBJ2-1, with TRBD2 matching over 10 bases. The trim removed 1 base at V and 9 bases at J, leaving 3 bases unmatched. CDR3 size: 14 residues. CDR1 and CDR2 (germline): LGHNA, YSLEER. CDR3 residues: CASSQVGTSVEQFF. The CDR3 nucleotides are TGCGCCAGCAGCCAAGTTGGGACTAGCGTTGAGCAGTTCTTC.

This rearrangement joins TRBV30 to TRBJ1-6; 9 nucleotides match TRBD1. V trimming: 7 bases; J trimming: 10 bases; junction bases outside the gene matches: 5. Per the germline V gene, CDR1 is GTSNPN and CDR2 is SVGIG (reference sequence). The length of the CDR3 is 12 residues. Here the CDR3 DNA reads TGTGCCTTTACAGGGGGCCTCTCACCCCTCCACTTT. Encoded protein: CAFTGGLSPLHF.

The chain carries TRBV5-1 and TRBJ2-3; TRBD2 aligns across 7 bases. This CDR3 region has 12 residues. With 7 bases clipped from V and 4 bases from J, the junction kept 3 bases outside the gene matches. Germline CDR1 and CDR2: SGHRS and YFSETQ. The CDR3 DNA reads TGCGCCAGCGCCCGGGGGGCAGATACGCAGTATTTT. As protein: CASARGADTQYF.

Only one count was recorded for this clone. This chain joins TRBV2 and TRBJ1-6; D possibly corresponds to TRBD1 (5 bases). Trimming left V 3 bases short and J 9 bases short, with 18 bases between. Germline V gene data show CDR1 as SNHLY and CDR2 as FYNNEI. CDR3 length equals 16 residues. CDR3 sequence (DNA): TGTGCCAGCAGTGACGGGACTTCAGCGTCTTCTTCACCCCTCCACTTT. Its protein product is CASSDGTSASSSPLHF.

This chain uses TRBV2 with TRBJ2-7, with 14 positions matching TRBD2. The V gene end was trimmed by 6 bases and the J gene end by 9 bases; junction bases not matched to a gene: 7. The germline gives CDR1 SNHLY, CDR2 FYNNEI. CDR3 size: 14 residues. CDR3 protein: CASSLGLAGAVQYF. CDR3 in DNA: TGTGCCAGCAGCCTGGGACTAGCGGGAGCGGTGCAGTACTTC. Combining the CDR3 with reference TRBV2 and TRBJ2-7 gives the whole variable domain EPEVTQTPSHQVTQMGQEVILRCVPISNHLYFYWYRQILGQKVEFLVSFYNNEISEKSEIFDDQFSVERPDGSNFTLKIRSTKLEDSAMYFCASSLGLAGAVQYFGPGTRLTVT.

The chain has TRBV5-6 and TRBJ1-4; D unresolved. This CDR3 region has 15 residues. CDR1 is SGHDT and CDR2 is YYEEEE in the germline V gene. The V and J ends lost 2 bases and 0 bases respectively, with 8 bases between them. CDR3 residues: CASSLLNPTNEKLFF. CDR3 DNA sequence: TGTGCCAGCAGCTTACTTAATCCAACTAATGAAAAACTGTTTTTT.

This chain links TRBV10-2 with TRBJ2-7; 7 positions agree with TRBD1. CDR1 and CDR2 (germline): WSHSY, SAAADI. This CDR3 contains 15 residues. Unmatched junction bases numbered 12, after V lost 5 bases and J lost 5 bases. In DNA, the CDR3 is TGCGCCAGCAGTTTACAGGGGAGCGGATTCAACGAGCAGTACTTC. Residues: CASSLQGSGFNEQYF.

This chain uses TRBV4-3 with TRBJ1-5; D gene unclear. The CDR3 sequence is 15 residues long. The germline V and J ends were trimmed by 1 base and 5 bases, with 12 bases remaining between them. Germline V lookup: CDR1 LGHNA, CDR2 YSLEER. The CDR3 is CASSQVATRDQPQHF. The CDR3 DNA is TGCGCCAGCAGCCAAGTCGCGACAAGAGATCAGCCCCAGCATTTT.

CDR3 coding DNA: TGTGCCAGCAGTGAACAGGCGAAACCAAATCAGCCCCAGCATTTT. Its translation is CASSEQAKPNQPQHF. J is TRBJ1-5 and V is TRBV2; no clear D gene. This CDR3 has 15 amino acids. Germline V gene lookup returns CDR1 SNHLY and CDR2 FYNNEI. V dropped 2 bases and J dropped 4 bases, with 12 bases sitting between them.